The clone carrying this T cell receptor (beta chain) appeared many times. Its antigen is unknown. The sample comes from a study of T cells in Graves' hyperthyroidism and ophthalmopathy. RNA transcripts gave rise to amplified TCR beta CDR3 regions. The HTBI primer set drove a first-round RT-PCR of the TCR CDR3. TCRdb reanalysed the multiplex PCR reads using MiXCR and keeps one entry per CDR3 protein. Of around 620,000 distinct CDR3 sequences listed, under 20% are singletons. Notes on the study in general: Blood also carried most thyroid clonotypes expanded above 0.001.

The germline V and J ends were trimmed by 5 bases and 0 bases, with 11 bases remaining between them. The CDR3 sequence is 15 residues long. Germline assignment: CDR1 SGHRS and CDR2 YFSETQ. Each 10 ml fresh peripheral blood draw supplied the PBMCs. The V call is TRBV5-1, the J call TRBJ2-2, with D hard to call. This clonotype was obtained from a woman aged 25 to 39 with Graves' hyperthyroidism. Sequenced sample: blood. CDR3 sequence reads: CASSLGSANTGELFF. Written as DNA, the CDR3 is TGCGCCAGCAGTCTAGGGTCAGCGAACACCGGGGAGCTGTTTTTT.